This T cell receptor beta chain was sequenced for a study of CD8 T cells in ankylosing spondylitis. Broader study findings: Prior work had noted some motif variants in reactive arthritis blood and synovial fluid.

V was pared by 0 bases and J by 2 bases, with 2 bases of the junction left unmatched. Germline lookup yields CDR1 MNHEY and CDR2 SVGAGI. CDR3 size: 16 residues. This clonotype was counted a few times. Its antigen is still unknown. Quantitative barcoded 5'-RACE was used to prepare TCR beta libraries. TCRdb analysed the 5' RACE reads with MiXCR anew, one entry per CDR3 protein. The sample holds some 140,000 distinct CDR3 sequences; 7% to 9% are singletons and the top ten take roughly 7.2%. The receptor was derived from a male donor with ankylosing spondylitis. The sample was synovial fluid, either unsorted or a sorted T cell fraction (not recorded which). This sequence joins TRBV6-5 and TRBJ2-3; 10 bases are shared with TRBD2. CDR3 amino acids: CASSYSLAGFTDTQYF. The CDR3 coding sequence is TGTGCCAGCAGTTACTCACTAGCGGGGTTCACAGATACGCAGTATTTT.